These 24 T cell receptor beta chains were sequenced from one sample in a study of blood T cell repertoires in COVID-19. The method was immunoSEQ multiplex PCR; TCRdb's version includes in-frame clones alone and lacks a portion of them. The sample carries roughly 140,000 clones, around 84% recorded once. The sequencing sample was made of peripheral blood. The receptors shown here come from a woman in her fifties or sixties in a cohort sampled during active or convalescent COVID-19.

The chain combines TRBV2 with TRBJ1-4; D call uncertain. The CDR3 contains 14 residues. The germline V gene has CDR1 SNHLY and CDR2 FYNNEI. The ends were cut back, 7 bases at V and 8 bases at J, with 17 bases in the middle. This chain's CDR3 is CASKNLDLGEKLFF. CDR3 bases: TGTGCCAGCAAGAATTTGGATCTAGGAGAAAAACTGTTTTTT.

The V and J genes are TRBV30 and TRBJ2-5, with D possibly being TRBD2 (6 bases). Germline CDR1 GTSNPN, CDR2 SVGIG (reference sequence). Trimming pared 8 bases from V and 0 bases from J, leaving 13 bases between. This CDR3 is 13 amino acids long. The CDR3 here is CALDGSHQETQYF. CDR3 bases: TGTGCCCTTGACGGGAGTCACCAAGAGACCCAGTACTTC.

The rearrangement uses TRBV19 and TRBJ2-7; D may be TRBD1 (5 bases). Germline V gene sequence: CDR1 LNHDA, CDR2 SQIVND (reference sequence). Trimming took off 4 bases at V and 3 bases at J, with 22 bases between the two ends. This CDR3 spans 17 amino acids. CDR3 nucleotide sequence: TGTGCCAGTAGTACCTCCCTCACAGGATTTACGGACTACGAGCAGTACTTC. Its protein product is CASSTSLTGFTDYEQYF.

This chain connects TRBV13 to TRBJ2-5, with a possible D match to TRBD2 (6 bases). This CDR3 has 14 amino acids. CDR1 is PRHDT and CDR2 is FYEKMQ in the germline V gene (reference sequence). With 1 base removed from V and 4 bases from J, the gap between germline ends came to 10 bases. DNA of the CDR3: TGTGCCAGCAGCTTAGACGGGGGTGGAGAGACCCAGTACTTC. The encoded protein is CASSLDGGGETQYF.

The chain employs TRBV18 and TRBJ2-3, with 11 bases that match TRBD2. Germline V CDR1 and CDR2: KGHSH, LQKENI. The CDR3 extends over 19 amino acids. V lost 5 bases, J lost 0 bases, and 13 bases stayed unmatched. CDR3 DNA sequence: TGTGCCAGCTCAACCAATTACCCCGGGACTAGCGGAAGCACAGATACGCAGTATTTT. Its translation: CASSTNYPGTSGSTDTQYF.

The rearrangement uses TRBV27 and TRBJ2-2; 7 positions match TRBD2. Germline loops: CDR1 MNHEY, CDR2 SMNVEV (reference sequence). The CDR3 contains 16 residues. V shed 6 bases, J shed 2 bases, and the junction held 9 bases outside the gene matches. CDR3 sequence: CASSPFRGVNTGELFF. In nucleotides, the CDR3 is TGTGCCAGCAGCCCTTTCCGGGGGGTCAACACCGGGGAGCTGTTTTTT.

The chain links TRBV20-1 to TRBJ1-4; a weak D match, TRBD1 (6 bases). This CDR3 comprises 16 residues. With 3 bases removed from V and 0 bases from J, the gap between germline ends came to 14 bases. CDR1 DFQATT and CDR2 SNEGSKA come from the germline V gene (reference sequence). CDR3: CSASNREMATNEKLFF. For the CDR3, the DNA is TGCAGTGCTAGTAACAGGGAAATGGCAACTAATGAAAAACTGTTTTTT.

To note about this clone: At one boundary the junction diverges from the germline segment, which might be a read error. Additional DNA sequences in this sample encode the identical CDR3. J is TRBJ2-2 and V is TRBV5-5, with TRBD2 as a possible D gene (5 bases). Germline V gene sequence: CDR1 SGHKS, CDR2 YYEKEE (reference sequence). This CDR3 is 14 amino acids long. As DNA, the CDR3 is TGTGCCAGCAGCTTGGGAGGGTTCGCCGGGGAACTGTTTTTT. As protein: CASSLGGFAGELFF.

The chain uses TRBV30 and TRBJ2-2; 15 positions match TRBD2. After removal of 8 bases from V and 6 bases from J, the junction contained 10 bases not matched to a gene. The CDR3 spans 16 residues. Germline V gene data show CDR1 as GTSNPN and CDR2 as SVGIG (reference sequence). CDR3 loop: CASDGTSGGQAGELFF. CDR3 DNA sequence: TGTGCCAGCGATGGGACTAGCGGGGGGCAGGCCGGGGAGCTGTTTTTT.

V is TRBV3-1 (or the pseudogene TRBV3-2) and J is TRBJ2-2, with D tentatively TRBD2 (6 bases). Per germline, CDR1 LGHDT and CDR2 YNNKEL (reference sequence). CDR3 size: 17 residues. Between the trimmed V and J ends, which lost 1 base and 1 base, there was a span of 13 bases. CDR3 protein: CASSQGGRQENTGELFF. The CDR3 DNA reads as TGTGCCAGCAGCCAAGGGGGGAGGCAGGAGAACACCGGGGAGCTGTTTTTT.

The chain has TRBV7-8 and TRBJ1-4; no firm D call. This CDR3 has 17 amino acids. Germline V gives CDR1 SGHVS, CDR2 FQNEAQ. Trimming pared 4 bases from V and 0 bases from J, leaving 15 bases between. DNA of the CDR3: TGTGCCAGCAGCTCAGGCCAATTAGTCGCAACTAATGAAAAACTGTTTTTT. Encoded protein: CASSSGQLVATNEKLFF.

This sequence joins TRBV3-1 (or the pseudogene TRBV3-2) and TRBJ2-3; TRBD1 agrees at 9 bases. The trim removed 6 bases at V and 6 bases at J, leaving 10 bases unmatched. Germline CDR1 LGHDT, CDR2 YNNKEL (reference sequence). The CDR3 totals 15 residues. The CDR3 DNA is TGTGCCAGCAGAGCCGGGACAGGGCTTGGGGATACGCAGTATTTT. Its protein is CASRAGTGLGDTQYF.

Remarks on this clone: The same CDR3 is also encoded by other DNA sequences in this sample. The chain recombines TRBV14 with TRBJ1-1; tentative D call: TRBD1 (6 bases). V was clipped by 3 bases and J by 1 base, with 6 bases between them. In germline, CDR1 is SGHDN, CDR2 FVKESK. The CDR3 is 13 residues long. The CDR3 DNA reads TGTGCCAGCAGCCAGGACAGGAACACTGAAGCTTTCTTT. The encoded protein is CASSQDRNTEAFF.

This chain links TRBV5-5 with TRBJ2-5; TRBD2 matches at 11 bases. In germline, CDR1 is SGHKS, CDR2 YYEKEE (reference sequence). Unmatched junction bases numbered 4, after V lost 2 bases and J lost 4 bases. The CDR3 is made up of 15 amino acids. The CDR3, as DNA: TGTGCCAGCAGCTTAACTAGCGGGGGCGGAGAGACCCAGTACTTC. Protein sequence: CASSLTSGGGETQYF. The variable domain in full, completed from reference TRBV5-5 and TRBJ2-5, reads DAGVTQSPTHLIKTRGQQVTLRCSPISGHKSVSWYQQVLGQGPQFIFQYYEKEERGRGNFPDRFSARQFPNYSSELNVNALLLGDSALYLCASSLTSGGGETQYFGPGTRLLVL.

The CDR3 coding sequence is TGTGCCAGCAGCTTCTCGGGGGCTGAAGCTTTCTTT. Its translation: CASSFSGAEAFF. The chain recombines TRBV5-5 with TRBJ1-1, with a tentative D call TRBD1 (5 bases). Trimming stripped 2 bases from V and 6 bases from J, with 8 bases between. The CDR3 has 12 residues. Germline CDR1 and CDR2: SGHKS and YYEKEE (reference sequence).

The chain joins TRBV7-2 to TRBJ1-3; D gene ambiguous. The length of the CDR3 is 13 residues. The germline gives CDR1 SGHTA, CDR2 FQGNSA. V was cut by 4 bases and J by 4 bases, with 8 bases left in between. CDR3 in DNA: TGTGCCAGCAGCTACGGAGTAGGAAACACCATATATTTT. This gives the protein CASSYGVGNTIYF.

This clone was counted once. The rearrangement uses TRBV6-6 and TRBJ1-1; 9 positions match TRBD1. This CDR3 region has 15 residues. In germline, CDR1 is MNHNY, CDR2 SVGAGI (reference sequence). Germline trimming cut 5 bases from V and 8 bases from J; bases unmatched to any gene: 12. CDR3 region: CASSGRDREGPEAFF. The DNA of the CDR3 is TGTGCCAGCAGTGGGAGGGACAGGGAAGGACCCGAAGCTTTCTTT.

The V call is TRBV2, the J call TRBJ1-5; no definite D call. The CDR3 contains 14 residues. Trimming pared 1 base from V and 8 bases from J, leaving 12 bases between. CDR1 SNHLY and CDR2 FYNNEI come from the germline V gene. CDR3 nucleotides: TGTGCCAGCAGTGAAGACACCACCAACAAGCCCCAGCATTTT. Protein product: CASSEDTTNKPQHF.

In DNA form, the CDR3 reads TGTGCCAGCAGCCCTAGTTGGCGGGGGGGCGCCACCGGGGAGCTGTTTTTT. Translated, it gives CASSPSWRGGATGELFF. The V call is TRBV7-2, the J call TRBJ2-2, with 9 positions matching TRBD2. Germline CDR1 SGHTA, CDR2 FQGNSA. The V segment lost 5 bases and the J segment 4 bases; nucleotides outside the gene matches: 11. CDR3 length: 17 amino acids.

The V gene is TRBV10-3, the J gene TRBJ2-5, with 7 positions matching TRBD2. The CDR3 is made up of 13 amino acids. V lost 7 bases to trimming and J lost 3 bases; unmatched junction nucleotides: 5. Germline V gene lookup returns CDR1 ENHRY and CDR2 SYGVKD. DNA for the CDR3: TGTGCCATCACACCGGGGAGGGAAGAGACCCAGTACTTC. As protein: CAITPGREETQYF.

The CDR3 protein is CASSYDRTPNTDTQYF. The DNA for the CDR3 is TGTGCCAGCAGTTATGACAGGACCCCAAACACAGATACGCAGTATTTT. The chain is built from TRBV6-2 or TRBV6-3 and TRBJ2-3; D is perhaps TRBD1 (6 bases). Trimming stripped 3 bases from V and 2 bases from J, with 15 bases between. Germline V gene data show CDR1 as MNHEY and CDR2 as SVGEGT. This CDR3 is 16 amino acids long.

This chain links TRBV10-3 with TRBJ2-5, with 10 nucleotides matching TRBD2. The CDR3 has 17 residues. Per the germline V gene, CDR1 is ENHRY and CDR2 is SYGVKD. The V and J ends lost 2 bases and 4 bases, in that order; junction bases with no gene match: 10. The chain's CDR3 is CAISEGFSGGIGETQYF. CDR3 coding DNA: TGTGCCATCAGTGAGGGTTTTAGCGGGGGGATCGGAGAGACCCAGTACTTC.

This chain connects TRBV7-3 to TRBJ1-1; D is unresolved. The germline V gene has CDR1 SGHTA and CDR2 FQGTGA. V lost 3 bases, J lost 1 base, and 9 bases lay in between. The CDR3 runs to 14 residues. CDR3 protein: CASSLMAGNTEAFF. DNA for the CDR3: TGTGCCAGCAGCTTGATGGCAGGGAACACTGAAGCTTTCTTT.

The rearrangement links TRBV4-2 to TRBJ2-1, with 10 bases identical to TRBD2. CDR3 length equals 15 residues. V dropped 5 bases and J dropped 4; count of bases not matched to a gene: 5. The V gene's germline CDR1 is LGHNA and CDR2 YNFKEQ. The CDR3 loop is CASSGSGGVYNEQFF. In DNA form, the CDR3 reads TGTGCCAGCAGCGGAAGCGGGGGGGTATACAATGAGCAGTTCTTC.